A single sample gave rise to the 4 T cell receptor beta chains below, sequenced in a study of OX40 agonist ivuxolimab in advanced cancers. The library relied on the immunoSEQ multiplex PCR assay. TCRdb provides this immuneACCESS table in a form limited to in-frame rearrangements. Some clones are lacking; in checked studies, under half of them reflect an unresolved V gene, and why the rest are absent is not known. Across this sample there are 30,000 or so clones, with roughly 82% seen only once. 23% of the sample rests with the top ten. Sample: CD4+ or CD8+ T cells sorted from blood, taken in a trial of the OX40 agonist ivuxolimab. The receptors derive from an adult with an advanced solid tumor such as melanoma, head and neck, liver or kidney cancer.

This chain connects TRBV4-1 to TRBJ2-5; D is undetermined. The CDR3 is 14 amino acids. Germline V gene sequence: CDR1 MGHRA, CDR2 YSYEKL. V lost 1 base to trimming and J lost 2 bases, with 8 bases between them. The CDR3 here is CASSQVGLQETQYF. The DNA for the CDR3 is TGCGCCAGCAGCCAAGTGGGTTTACAAGAGACCCAGTACTTC.

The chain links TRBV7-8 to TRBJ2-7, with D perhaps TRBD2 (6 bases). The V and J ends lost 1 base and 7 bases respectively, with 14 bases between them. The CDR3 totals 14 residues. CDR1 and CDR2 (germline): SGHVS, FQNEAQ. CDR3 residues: CASSLGGLSREQYF. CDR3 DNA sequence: TGTGCCAGCAGCTTAGGAGGACTATCGAGGGAGCAGTACTTC.

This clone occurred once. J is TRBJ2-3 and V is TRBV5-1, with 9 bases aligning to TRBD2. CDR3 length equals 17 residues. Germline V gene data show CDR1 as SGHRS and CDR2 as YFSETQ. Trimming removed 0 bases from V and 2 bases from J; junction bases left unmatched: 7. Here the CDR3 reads CASSLASGGRDTDTQYF. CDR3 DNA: TGCGCCAGCAGCTTGGCCTCTGGCGGGAGGGACACAGATACGCAGTATTTT.

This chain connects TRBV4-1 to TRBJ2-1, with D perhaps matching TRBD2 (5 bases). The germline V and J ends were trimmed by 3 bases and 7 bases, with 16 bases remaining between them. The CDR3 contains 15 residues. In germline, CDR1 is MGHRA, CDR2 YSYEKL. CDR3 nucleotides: TGCGCCAGCAGCCACCCTGGACTTTCTCCTAATGAGCAGTTCTTC. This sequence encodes CASSHPGLSPNEQFF.